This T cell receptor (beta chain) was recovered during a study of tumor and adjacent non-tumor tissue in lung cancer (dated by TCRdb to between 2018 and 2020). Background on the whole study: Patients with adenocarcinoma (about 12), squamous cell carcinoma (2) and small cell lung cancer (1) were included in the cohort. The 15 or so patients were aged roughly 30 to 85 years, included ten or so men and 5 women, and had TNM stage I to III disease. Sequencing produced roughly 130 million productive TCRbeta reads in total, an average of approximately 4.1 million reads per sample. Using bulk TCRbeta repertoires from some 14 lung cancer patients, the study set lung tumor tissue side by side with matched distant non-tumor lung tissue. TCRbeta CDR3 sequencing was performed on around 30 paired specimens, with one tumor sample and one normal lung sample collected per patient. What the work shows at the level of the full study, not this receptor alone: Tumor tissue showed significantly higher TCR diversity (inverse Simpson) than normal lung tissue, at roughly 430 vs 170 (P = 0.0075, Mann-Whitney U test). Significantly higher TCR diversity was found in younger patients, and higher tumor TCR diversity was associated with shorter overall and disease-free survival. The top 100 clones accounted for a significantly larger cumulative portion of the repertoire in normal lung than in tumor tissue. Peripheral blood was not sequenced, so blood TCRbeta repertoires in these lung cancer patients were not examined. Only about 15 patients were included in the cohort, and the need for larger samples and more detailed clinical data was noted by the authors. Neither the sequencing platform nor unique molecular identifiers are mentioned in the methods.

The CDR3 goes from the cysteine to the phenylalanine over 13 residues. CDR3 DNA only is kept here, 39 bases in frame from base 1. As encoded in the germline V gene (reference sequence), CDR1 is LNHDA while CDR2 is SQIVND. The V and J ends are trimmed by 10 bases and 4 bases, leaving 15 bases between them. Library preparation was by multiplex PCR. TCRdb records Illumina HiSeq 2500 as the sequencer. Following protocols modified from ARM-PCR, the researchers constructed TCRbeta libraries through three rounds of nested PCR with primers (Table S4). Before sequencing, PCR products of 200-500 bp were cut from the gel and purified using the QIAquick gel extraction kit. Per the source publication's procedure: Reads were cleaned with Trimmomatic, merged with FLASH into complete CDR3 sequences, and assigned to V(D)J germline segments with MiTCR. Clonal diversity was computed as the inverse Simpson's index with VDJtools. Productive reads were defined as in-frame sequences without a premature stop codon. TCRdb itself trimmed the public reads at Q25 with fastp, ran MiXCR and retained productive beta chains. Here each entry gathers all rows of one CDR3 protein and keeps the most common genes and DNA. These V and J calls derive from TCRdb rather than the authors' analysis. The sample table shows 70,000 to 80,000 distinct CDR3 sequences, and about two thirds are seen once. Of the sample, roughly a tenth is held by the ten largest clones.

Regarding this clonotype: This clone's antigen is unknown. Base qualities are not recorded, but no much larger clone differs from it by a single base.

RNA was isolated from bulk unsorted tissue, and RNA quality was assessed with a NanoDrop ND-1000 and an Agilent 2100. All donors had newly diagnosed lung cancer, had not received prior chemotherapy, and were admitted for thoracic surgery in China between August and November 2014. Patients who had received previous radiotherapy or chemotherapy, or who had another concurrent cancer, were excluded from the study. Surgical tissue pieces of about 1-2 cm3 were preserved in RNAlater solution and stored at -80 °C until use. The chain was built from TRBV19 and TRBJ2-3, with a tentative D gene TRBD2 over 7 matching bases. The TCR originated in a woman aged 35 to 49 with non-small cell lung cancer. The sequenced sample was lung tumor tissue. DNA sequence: TGTGCCACCTCGGGGGGCCTCGCAGATACGCAGTATTTT. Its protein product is CATSGGLADTQYF.